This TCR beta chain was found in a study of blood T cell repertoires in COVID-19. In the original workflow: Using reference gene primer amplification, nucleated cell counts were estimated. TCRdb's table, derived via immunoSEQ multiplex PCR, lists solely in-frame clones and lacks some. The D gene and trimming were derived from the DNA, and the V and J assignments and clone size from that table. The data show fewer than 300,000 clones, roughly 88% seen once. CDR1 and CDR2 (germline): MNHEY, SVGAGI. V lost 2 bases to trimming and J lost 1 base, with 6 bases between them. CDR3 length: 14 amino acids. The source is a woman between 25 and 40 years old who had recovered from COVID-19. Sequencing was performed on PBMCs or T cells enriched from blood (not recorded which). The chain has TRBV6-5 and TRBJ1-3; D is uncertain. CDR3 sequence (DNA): TGTGCCAGCAGTTACGAGGGTTCTGGAAACACCATATATTTT. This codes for CASSYEGSGNTIYF.